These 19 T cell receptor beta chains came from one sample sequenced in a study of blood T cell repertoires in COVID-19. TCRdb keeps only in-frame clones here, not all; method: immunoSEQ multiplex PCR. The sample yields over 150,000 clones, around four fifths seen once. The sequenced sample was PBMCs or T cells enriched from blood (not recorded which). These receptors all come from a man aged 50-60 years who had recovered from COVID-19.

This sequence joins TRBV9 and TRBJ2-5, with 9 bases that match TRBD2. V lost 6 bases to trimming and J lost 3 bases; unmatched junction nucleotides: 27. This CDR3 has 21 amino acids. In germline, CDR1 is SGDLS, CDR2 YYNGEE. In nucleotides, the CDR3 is TGTGCCAGCAAGGAGGTCCGGGGTAGCGGGGGCCCATACCGAAACAAAGAGACCCAGTACTTC. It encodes CASKEVRGSGGPYRNKETQYF.

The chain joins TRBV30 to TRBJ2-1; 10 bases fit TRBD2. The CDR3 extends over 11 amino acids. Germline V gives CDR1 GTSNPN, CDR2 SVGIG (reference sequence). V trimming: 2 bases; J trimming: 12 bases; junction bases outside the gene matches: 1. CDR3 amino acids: CAWSLAGGQFF. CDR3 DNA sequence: TGTGCCTGGAGTTTAGCGGGGGGGCAGTTCTTC.

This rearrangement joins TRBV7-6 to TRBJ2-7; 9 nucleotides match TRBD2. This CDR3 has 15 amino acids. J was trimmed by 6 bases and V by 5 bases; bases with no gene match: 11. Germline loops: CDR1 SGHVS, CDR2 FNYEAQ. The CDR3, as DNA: TGTGCCAGCAGCCCCTGGGCTAGCGGGGCCCCCGAGCAGTACTTC. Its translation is CASSPWASGAPEQYF.

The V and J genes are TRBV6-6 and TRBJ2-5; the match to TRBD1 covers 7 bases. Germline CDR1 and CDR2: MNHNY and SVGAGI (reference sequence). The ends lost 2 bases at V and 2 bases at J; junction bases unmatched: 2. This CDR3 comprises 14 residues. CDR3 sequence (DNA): TGTGCCAGCAGTTACCCGGGACAGCAAGAGACCCAGTACTTC. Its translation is CASSYPGQQETQYF.

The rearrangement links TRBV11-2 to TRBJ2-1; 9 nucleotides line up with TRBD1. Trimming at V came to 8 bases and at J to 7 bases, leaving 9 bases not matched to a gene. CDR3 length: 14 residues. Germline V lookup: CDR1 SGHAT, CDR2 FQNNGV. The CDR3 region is CASRSGQGGNEQFF. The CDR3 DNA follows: TGTGCCAGCCGCTCGGGACAGGGTGGTAATGAGCAGTTCTTC.

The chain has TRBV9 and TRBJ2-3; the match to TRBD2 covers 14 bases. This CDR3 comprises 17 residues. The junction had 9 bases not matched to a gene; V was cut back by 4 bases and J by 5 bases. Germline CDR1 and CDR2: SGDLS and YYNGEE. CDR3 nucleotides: TGTGCCAGCAGCCCACACCGGACTAGCGGGGGGATAGATACGCAGTATTTT. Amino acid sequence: CASSPHRTSGGIDTQYF.

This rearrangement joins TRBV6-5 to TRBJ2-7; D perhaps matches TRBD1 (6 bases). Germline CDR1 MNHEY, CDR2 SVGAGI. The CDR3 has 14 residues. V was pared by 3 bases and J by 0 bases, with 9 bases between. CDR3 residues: CASSYDRTSYEQYF. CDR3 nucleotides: TGTGCCAGCAGTTATGACAGGACCTCCTACGAGCAGTACTTC.

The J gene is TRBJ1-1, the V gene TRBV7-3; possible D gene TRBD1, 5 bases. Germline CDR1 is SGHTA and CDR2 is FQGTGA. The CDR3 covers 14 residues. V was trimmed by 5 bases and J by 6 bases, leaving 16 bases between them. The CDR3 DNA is TGTGCCAGCAGCCCCGGGGGGAGGGGACCTGAAGCTTTCTTT. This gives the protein CASSPGGRGPEAFF. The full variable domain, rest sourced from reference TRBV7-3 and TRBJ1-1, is GAGVSQTPSNKVTEKGKYVELRCDPISGHTALYWYRQSLGQGPEFLIYFQGTGAADDSGLPNDRFFAVRPEGSVSTLKIQRTERGDSAVYLCASSPGGRGPEAFFGQGTRLTVV.

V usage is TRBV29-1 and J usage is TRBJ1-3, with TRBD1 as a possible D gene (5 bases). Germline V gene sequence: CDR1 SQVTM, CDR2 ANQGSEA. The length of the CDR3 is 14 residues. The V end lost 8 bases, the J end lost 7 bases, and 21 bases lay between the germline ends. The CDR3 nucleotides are TGCAGCTATGACAGCGTAAGAGGCGTCAACACCATATATTTT. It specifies CSYDSVRGVNTIYF.

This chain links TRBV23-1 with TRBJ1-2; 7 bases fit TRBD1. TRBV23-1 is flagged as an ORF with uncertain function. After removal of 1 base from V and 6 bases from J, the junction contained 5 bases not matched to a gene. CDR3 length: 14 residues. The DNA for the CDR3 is TGCGCCAGCAGTCAATTGAATCAGGGGGATGGCTACACCTTC. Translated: CASSQLNQGDGYTF.

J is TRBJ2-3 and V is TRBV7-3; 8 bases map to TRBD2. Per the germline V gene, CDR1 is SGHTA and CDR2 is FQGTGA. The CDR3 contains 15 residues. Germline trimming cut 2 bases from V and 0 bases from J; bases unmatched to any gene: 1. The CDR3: CASSLSSGSTDTQYF. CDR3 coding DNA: TGTGCCAGCAGCTTATCTAGCGGGAGCACAGATACGCAGTATTTT.

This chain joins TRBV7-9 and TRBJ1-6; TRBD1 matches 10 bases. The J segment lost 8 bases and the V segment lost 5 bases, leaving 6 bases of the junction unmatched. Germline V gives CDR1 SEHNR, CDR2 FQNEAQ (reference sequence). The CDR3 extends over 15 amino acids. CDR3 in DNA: TGTGCCAGCAGCCGCCTGACAGGGGGCGATTCACCCCTCCACTTT. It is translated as CASSRLTGGDSPLHF.

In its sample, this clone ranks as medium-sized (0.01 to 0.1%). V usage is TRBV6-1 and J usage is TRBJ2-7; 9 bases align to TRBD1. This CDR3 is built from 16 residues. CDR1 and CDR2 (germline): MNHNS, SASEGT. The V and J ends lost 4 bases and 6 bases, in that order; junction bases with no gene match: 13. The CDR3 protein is CASSVTPGTGSSEQYF. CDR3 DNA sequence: TGTGCCAGCAGTGTGACCCCCGGGACAGGGTCTAGCGAGCAGTACTTC.

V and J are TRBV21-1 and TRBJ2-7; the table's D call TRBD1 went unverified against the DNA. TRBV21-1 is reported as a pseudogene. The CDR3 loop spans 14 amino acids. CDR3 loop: CASSKGRIIYEQYF. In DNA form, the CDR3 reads TGTGCCAGCAGCAAAGGCAGGATCATCTACGAGCAGTACTTC.

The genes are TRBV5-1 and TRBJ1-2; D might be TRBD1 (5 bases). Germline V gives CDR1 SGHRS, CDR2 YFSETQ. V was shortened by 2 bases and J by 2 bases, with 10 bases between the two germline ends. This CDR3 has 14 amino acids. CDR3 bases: TGCGCCAGCAGCTTCAGGGAACCGAACTATGGCTACACCTTC. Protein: CASSFREPNYGYTF.

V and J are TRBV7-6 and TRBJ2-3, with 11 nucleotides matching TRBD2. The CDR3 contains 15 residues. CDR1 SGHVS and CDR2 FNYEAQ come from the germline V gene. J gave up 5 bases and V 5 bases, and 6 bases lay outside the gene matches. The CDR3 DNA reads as TGTGCCAGCAGCCCCATAGCGGGGGGGCGAGATACGCAGTATTTT. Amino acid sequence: CASSPIAGGRDTQYF.

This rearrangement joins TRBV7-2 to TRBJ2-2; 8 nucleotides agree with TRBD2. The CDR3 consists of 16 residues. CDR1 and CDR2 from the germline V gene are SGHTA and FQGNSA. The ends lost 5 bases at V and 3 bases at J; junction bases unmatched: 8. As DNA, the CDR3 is TGTGCCAGCAGCACCCGGGGGGGTCGGGACACCGGGGAGCTGTTTTTT. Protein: CASSTRGGRDTGELFF.

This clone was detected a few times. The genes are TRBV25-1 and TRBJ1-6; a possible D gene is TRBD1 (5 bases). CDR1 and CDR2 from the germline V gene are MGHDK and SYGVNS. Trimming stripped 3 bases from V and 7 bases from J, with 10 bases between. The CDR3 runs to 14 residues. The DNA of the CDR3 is TGTGCCAGCAGTGATGGACGGGGGAATTCACCCCTCCACTTT. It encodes CASSDGRGNSPLHF.

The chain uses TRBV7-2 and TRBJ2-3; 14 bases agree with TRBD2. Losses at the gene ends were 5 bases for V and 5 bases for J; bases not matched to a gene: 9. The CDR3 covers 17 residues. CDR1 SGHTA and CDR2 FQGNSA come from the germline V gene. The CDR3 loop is CASSTTGTSGGRDTQYF. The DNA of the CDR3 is TGTGCCAGCAGCACGACCGGGACTAGCGGGGGTAGAGATACGCAGTATTTT. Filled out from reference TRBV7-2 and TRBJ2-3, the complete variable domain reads GAGVSQSPSNKVTEKGKDVELRCDPISGHTALYWYRQSLGQGLEFLIYFQGNSAPDKSGLPSDRFSAERTGGSVSTLTIQRTQQEDSAVYLCASSTTGTSGGRDTQYFGPGTRLTVL.